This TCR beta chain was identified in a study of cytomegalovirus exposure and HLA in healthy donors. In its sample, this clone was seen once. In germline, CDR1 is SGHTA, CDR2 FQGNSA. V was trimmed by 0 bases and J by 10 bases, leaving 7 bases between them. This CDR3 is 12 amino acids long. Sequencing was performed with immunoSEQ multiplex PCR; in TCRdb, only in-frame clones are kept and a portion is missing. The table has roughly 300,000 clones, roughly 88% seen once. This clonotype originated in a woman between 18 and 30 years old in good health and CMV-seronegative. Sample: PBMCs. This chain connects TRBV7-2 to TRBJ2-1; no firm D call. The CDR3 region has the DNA TGTGCCAGCAGCTTAGCAGCTATCGAGCAGTTCTTC. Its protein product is CASSLAAIEQFF.